This entry describes one TCR beta chain. This entry is derived from a study of blood T cell repertoires in COVID-19. CDR1 and CDR2 (germline): LNHDA, SQIVND (reference sequence). The CDR3 is 15 amino acids. Trimming took 6 bases from V and 7 from J, leaving 16 bases between them. Clones were sequenced by immunoSEQ multiplex PCR, and TCRdb holds only the in-frame ones, with some missing. The sample lists about 140,000 clones, roughly 80% seen once, with approximately 5% in the top ten. Input material: PBMCs or T cells enriched from blood (not recorded which). This chain links TRBV19 with TRBJ1-6; D is undetermined. The receptor's source is a man aged 40-55 years with acute COVID-19. This CDR3 reads CASSPRGGRNSPLHF. The CDR3 DNA is TGTGCCAGTAGCCCCCGGGGAGGCCGCAATTCACCCCTCCACTTT.